Sequencing of this T cell receptor (beta chain) was carried out in a study of cytomegalovirus exposure and HLA in healthy donors. V lost 8 bases, J lost 6 bases, and 13 bases lay in between. The CDR3 is 13 residues long. Per germline, CDR1 LNHDA and CDR2 SQIVND (reference sequence). Profiling relied on immunoSEQ multiplex PCR, and the TCRdb table lists in-frame clones only, not all of them. The sample has approximately 160,000 clones; roughly 86% are singletons. The sequence came from a man between 18 and 29 years old in good health and CMV-seropositive. The chain links TRBV19 to TRBJ2-2, with a tentative D call TRBD2 (6 bases). The sequenced sample was PBMCs. Here the CDR3 DNA reads TGTGCCAGTGACGGCGGGGACCCCGGGGAGCTGTTTTTT. Translated: CASDGGDPGELFF.